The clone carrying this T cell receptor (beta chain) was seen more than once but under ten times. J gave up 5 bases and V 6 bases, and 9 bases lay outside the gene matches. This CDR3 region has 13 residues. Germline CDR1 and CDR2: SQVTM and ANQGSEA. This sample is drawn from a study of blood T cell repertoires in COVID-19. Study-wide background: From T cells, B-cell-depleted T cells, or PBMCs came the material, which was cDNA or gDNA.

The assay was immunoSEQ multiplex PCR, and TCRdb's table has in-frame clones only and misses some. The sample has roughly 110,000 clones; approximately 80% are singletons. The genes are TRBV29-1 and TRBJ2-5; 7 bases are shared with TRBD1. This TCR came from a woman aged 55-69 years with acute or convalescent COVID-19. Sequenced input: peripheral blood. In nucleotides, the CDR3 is TGCAGCGTCGCGACAGGGTCAGGGGAGACCCAGTACTTC. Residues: CSVATGSGETQYF.